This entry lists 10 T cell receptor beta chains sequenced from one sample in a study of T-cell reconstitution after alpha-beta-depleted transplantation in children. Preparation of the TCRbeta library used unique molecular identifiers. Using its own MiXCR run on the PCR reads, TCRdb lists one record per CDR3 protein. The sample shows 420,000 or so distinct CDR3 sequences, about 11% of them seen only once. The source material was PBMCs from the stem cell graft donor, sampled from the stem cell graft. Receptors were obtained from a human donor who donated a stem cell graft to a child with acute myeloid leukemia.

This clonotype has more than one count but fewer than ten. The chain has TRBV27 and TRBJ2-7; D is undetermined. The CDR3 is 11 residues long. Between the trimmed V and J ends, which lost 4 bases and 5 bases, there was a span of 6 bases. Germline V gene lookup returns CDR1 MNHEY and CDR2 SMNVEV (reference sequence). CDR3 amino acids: CASSSGHEQYV. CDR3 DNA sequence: TGTGCCAGCAGTTCCGGACACGAGCAGTACGTC.

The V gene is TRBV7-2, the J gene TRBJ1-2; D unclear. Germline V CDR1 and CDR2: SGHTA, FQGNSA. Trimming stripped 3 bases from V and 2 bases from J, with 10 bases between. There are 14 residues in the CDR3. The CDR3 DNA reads TGTGCCAGCAGCTTTGGGGAATCCAACTATGGCTACACCTTC. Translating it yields CASSFGESNYGYTF.

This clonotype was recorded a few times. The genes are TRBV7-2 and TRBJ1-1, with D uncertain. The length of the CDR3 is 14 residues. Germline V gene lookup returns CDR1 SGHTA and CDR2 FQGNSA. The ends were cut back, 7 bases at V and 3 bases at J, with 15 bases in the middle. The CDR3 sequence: CASNSPRWYTEAFF. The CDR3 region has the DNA TGTGCCAGCAACTCCCCCCGGTGGTACACTGAAGCTTTCTTT.

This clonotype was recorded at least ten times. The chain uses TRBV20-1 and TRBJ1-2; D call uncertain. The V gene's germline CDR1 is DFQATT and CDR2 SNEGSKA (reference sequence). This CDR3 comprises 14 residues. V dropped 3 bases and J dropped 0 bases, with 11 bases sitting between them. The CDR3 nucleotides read TGCAGTGCTAGCCGCGGAGTAACTAACTATGGCTACACCTTC. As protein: CSASRGVTNYGYTF.

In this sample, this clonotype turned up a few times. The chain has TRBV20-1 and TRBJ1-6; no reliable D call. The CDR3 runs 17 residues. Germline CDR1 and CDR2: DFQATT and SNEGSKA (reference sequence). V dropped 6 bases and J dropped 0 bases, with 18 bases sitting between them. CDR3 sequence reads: CSALLEGVGSYNSPLHF. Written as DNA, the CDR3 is TGCAGTGCCCTACTGGAGGGCGTGGGCTCCTATAATTCACCCCTCCACTTT.

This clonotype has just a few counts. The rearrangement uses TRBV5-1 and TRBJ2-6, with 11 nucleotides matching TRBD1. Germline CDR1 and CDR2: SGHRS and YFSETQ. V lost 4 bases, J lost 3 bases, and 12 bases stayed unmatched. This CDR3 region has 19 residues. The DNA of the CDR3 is TGCGCCAGCAGCCCCCGGACAGGGGGCATTTCGGGTGGGGCCAACGTCCTGACTTTC. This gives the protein CASSPRTGGISGGANVLTF.

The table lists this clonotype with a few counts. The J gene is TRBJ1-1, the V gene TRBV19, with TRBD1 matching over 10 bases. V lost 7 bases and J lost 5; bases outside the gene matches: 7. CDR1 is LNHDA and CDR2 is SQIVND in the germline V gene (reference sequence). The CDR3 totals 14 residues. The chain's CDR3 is CASIPTGGYTEAFF. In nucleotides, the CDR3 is TGTGCCAGTATCCCGACAGGGGGCTATACTGAAGCTTTCTTT.

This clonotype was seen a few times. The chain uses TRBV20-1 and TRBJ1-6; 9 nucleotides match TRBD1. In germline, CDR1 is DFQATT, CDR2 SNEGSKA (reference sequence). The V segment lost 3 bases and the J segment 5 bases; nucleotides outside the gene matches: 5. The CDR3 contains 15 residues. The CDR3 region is CSARGQGRDNSPLHF. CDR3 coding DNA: TGCAGTGCTAGGGGACAGGGACGTGATAATTCACCCCTCCACTTT.

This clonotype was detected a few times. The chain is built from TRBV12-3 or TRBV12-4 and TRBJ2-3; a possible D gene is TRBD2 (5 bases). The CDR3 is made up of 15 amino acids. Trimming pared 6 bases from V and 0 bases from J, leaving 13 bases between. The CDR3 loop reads CASRVTRASTDTQYF. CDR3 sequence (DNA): TGTGCCAGCAGAGTAACTAGGGCCAGCACAGATACGCAGTATTTT.

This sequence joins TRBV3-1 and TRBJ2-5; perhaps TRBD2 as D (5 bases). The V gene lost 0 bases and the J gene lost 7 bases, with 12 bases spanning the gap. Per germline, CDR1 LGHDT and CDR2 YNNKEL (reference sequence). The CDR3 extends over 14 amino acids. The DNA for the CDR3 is TGTGCCAGCAGCCAAGATTCGGCCAGCGGGACCCAGTACTTC. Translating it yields CASSQDSASGTQYF.